This TCR beta chain was recovered during a study of shared clonotypes between healthy human individuals. Study details: Each donor contributed plates that comprised three CD4 naive, three CD4 memory, two CD8 naive and one CD8 memory.

General study findings and limits: It was the non-shared clonotypes that had lower generation probabilities than clonotypes shared by all four donors. The represented genetic and exposure-history diversity was limited by the small number of donors.

V shed 3 bases and J 7 bases; nucleotides not matched to a gene: 6. The germline CDR1 and CDR2 sequences are MGHDK and SYGVNS. The CDR3 sequence is 13 residues long. With regard to this clone: As yet, its antigen is unknown.

CD45RO-negative, CCR7-selected cells formed the naive CD8 fraction, which excluded terminally differentiated effector memory CD45RA+ cells. Original processing notes: Owing to the provision of junction-only sequences devoid of quality scores by immunoSEQ, filtering differed. Produced via immunoSEQ multiplex PCR; TCRdb's table is partial and in-frame only. V and J calls and clone size follow that table, whereas D and trimming were derived from the DNA. Here the sample spans some 2 million clones, about 94% being singletons. The rearrangement links TRBV25-1 to TRBJ2-7; 7 bases match TRBD2. This TCR was sampled from a man aged 18 to 35 in good health. Sequences were obtained from naive CD8+ T cells sorted from blood. The CDR3: CASSEGLLGEQYF. The CDR3 DNA reads as TGTGCCAGCAGTGAGGGACTATTAGGGGAGCAGTACTTC.